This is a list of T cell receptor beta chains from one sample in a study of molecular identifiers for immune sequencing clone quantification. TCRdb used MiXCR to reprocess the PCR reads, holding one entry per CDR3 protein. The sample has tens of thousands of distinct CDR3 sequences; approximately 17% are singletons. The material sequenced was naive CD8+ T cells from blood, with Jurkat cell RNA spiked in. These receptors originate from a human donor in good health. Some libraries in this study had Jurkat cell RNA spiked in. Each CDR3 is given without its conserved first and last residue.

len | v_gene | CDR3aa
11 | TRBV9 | ASSVVSGYEAF
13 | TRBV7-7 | ASSLGGGTGGEQY
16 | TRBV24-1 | ATSDLATGKFNGGELF
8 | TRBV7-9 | ASGGGTQY
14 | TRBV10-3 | AISESGGAGVARSY
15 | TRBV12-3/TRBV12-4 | ASSLSTTGTAQETQY
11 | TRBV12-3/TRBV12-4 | ASSYGTLNEQY
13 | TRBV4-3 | ASSAQGLAKNIQY
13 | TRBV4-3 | ASSQTASSYNEQF
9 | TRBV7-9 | AIKTGNEQF
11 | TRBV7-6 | ASTLDRGHEQY
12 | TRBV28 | ASSPLGLAGAYY
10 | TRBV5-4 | ASSRWTDEQY
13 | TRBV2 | ASRSGTSGDNEQF
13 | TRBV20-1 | SAPTSGSYSYEQY